This TCR beta chain was sequenced in a study of cytomegalovirus exposure and HLA in healthy donors. Turning to the study itself: A subsequent analysis reported that the 120 validation repertoires were produced on the same platform that had also been used for the roughly 670 first-cohort repertoires.

Separation from the approximately 710-subject first cohort characterized the approximately 120-subject validation cohort, to which the donors belonged. The V and J ends lost 6 bases and 2 bases respectively, with 11 bases between them. CDR3 size: 13 residues. The germline V gene has CDR1 ENHRY and CDR2 SYGVKD. This clone was observed a few times. The assay was immunoSEQ multiplex PCR, and TCRdb's table has in-frame clones only and misses some. The data show more than 95,000 clones, with 86% seen just once and roughly 5% held by the top ten. Input material: PBMCs. The V and J genes are TRBV10-3 and TRBJ2-7; D might be TRBD2 (6 bases). This clonotype was sampled from a man younger than 35 in good health and CMV-seronegative. CDR3 DNA: TGTGCCATCAGGGTTGGGGGGACCTACGAGCAGTACTTC. This codes for CAIRVGGTYEQYF.